This entry features one T cell receptor (beta chain) sequence. TCRdb's copy holds only in-frame clones and misses some; the assay was immunoSEQ multiplex PCR. The sample gives fewer than 250,000 clones, approximately 80% of which show up once; 11% to 15% is in the top ten. This entry is derived from a study of cytomegalovirus exposure and HLA in healthy donors. The donors were members of the roughly 120-subject validation cohort (separate from the roughly 680-subject first cohort). Germline loops: CDR1 SGHTA, CDR2 FQGTGA. J lost 6 bases, V lost 3 bases, and 6 bases had no gene match. The length of the CDR3 is 15 residues.

The TCR was taken from a woman aged 25 to 39 in good health and CMV-seropositive. Sequencing was performed on PBMCs. The J gene is TRBJ2-2, the V gene TRBV7-3, with 8 bases that match TRBD1. The CDR3 sequence: CASSLGQAAAGELFF. CDR3 sequence (DNA): TGTGCCAGCAGCTTGGGACAGGCTGCCGCCGGGGAGCTGTTTTTT.